These 4 T cell receptor beta chains were all obtained from the same sample, sequenced in a study of memory CD4+ T cells and cytomegalovirus serostatus. The sort gate was single viable CD3+CD4+CD8-CD45RO+ cells for memory CD4+ T cells. TCRdb keeps only in-frame clones here, not all; method: immunoSEQ multiplex PCR. The sample holds about 82,000 clones, 65% to 85% seen once. The specimen was memory CD4+ T cells from blood. Source of these receptors: an adult in good health and CMV-seronegative.

The gene calls are TRBV7-3 and TRBJ2-3, with D perhaps TRBD2 (5 bases). The CDR3 is 14 residues long. Germline V gene lookup returns CDR1 SGHTA and CDR2 FQGTGA. Trimming left V 5 bases short and J 1 base short, with 10 bases between. This CDR3 reads CASSTSPGTDTQYF. The DNA for the CDR3 is TGTGCCAGCAGCACTAGTCCGGGCACAGATACGCAGTATTTT.

The V call is TRBV30, the J call TRBJ1-2; TRBD1 matches at 9 bases. From germline, CDR1 is GTSNPN and CDR2 SVGIG (reference sequence). The CDR3 is made up of 11 amino acids. J lost 10 bases, V lost 8 bases, and 8 bases had no gene match. The CDR3 here is CAKGQGPVYTF. The CDR3 DNA reads TGTGCCAAAGGACAGGGGCCTGTCTACACCTTC.

CDR3: CASSADTINSNQPQHF. The CDR3 nucleotides are TGTGCCAGCAGCGCAGACACAATCAATAGCAATCAGCCCCAGCATTTT. This chain joins TRBV7-9 and TRBJ1-5; D is uncertain. V lost 5 bases, J lost 0 bases, and 14 bases lay in between. CDR3 length equals 16 residues. Germline loops: CDR1 SEHNR, CDR2 FQNEAQ (reference sequence). Supplemented by reference TRBV7-9 and TRBJ1-5, the full variable domain reads DTGVSQNPRHKITKRGQNVTFRCDPISEHNRLYWYRQTLGQGPEFLTYFQNEAQLEKSRLLSDRFSAERPKGSFSTLEIQRTEQGDSAMYLCASSADTINSNQPQHFGDGTRLSIL.

For this clone: At the DNA level, this CDR3 is encoded by other sequences in the same sample as well. J is TRBJ2-7 and V is TRBV7-9; D is undetermined. V was trimmed by 5 bases and J by 0 bases, leaving 5 bases between them. CDR3 length: 12 residues. Looked up from germline, CDR1 is SEHNR and CDR2 is FQNEAQ (reference sequence). The CDR3 DNA is TGTGCCAGCAGCCTAACCTCCTACGAGCAGTACTTC. Its protein is CASSLTSYEQYF.